The 5 T cell receptor beta chains in this list originate from one sample, sequenced in a study of T cell repertoires in cytomegalovirus infection. TCRdb re-called the reads with MiXCR, one entry per CDR3 protein. In the table there are tens of thousands of distinct CDR3 sequences, 20% to 30% of which are singletons. For these receptors, no antigen is known. The sequences come from CD8+ T cells from cultured PBMCs, collected from culture after CMV antigen stimulation. The receptors originated from a human donor in good health (CMV status not recorded). Some clones in this sample may be carry-over from other donors' samples.

A few counts support this clonotype. V is TRBV28 and J is TRBJ2-2, with 7 bases fitting TRBD1. The CDR3 sequence is 15 residues long. Trimming took 6 bases from V and 4 from J; bases not matched to a gene: 8. The germline V gene encodes CDR1 MDHEN and CDR2 SYDVKM. CDR3 region: CASSSDRAGTGELFF. DNA of the CDR3: TGTGCCAGCAGCTCCGACAGGGCCGGCACCGGGGAGCTGTTTTTT.

The rearrangement joins TRBV20-1 to TRBJ1-6, with TRBD1 as a possible D gene (5 bases). The V end was cut by 6 bases, the J end by 7 bases, with 13 bases between. The germline CDR1 and CDR2 sequences are DFQATT and SNEGSKA (reference sequence). This CDR3 comprises 13 residues. CDR3 DNA sequence: TGCAGTGCATATACAGGTCCAAATTCACCCCTCCACTTT. As protein: CSAYTGPNSPLHF.

The chain has TRBV6-8 and TRBJ2-7, with D maybe TRBD1 (6 bases). The CDR3 covers 12 residues. Between the trimmed V and J ends, which lost 0 bases and 7 bases, there was a span of 7 bases. Looked up from germline, CDR1 is MNHGY and CDR2 is SAAAGT. CDR3 region: CASSYSGGEQYF. The DNA for the CDR3 is TGTGCCAGCAGTTACTCAGGGGGAGAGCAGTACTTC.

This clonotype was counted a few times. This chain joins TRBV7-9 and TRBJ2-7, with D perhaps matching TRBD1 (6 bases). Germline-derived CDR1 and CDR2 are SEHNR and FQNEAQ (reference sequence). V dropped 4 bases and J dropped 4 bases, with 11 bases sitting between them. This CDR3 is 13 amino acids long. CDR3 amino acids: CASSSRTVYEQYF. The CDR3 nucleotides are TGTGCCAGCAGCTCCCGGACAGTATACGAGCAGTACTTC.

The chain links TRBV7-9 to TRBJ2-3, with 7 bases aligning to TRBD1. The germline gives CDR1 SEHNR, CDR2 FQNEAQ (reference sequence). This CDR3 contains 14 residues. J was trimmed by 4 bases and V by 1 base; bases with no gene match: 2. The CDR3 sequence: CASSLGQGADTQYF. CDR3 in DNA: TGTGCCAGCAGCTTAGGGCAGGGGGCAGATACGCAGTATTTT.